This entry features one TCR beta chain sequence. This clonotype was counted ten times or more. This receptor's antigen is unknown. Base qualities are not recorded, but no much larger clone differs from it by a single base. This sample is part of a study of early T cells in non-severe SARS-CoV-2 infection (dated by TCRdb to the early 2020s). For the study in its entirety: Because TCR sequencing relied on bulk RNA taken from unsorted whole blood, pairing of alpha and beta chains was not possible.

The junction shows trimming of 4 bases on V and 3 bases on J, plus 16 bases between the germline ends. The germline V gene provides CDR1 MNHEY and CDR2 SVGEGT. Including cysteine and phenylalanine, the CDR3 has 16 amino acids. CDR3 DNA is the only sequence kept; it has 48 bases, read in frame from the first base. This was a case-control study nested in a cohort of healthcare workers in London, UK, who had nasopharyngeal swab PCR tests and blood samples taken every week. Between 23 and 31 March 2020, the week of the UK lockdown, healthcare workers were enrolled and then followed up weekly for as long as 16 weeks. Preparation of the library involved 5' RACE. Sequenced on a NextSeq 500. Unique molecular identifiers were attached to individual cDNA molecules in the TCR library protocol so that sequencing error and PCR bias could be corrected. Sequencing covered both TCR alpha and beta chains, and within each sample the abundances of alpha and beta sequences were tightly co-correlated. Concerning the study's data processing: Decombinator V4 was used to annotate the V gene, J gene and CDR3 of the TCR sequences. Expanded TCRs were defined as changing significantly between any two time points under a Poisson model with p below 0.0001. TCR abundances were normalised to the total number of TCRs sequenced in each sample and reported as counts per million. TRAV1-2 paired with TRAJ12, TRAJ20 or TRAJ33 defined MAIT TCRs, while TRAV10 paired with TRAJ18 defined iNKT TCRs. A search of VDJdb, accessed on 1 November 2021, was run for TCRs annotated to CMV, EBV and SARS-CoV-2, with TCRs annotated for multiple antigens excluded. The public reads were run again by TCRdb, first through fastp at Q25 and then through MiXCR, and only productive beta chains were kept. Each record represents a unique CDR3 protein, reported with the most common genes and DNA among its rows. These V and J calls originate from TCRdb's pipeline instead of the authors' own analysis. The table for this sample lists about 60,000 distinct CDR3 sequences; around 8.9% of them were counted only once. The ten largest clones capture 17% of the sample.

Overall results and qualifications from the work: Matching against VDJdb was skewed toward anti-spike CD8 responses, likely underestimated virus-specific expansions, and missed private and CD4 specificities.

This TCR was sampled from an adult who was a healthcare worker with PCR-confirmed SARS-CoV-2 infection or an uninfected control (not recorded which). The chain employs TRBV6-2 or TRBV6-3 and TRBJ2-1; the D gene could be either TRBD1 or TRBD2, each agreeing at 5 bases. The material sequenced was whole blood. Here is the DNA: TGTGCCAGCAGTTCCATTGGGGTGGGGGTCTACAATGAGCAGTTCTTC. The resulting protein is CASSSIGVGVYNEQFF.